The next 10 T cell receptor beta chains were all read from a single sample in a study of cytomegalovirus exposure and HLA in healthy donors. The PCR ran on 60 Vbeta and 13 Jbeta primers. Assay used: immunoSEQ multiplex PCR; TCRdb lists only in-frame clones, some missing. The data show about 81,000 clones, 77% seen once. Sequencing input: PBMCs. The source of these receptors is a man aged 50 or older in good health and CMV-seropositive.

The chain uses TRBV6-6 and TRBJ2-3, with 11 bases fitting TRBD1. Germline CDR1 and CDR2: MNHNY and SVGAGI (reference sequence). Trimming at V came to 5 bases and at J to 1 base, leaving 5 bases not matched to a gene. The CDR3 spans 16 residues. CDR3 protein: CASSQRTGGGTDTQYF. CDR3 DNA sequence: TGTGCCAGCAGTCAGCGGACAGGGGGCGGCACAGATACGCAGTATTTT.

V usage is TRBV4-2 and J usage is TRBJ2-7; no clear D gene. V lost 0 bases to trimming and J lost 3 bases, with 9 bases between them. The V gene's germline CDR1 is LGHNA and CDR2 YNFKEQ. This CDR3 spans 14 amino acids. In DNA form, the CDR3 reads TGTGCCAGCAGCCAAGATCTCTCTAACTACGAGCAGTACTTC. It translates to CASSQDLSNYEQYF.

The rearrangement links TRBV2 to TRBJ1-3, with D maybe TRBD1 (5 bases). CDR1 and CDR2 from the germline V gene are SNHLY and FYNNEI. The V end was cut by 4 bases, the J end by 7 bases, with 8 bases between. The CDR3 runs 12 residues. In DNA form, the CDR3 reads TGTGCCAGCAGTGGCGGGGGGAACACCATATATTTT. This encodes CASSGGGNTIYF.

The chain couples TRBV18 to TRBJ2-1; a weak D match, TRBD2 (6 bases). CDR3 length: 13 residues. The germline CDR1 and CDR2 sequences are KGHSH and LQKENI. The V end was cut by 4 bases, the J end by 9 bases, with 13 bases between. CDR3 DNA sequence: TGTGCCAGCTCACTCTCTAGCGTCGGTGAGCAGTTCTTC. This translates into CASSLSSVGEQFF.

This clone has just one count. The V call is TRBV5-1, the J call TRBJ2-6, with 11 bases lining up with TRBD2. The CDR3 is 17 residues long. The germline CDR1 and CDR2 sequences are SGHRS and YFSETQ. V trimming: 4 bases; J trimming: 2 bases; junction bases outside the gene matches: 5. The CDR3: CASSLSGREAGANVLTF. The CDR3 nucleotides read TGCGCCAGCAGCCTTAGCGGGAGGGAAGCTGGGGCCAACGTCCTGACTTTC.

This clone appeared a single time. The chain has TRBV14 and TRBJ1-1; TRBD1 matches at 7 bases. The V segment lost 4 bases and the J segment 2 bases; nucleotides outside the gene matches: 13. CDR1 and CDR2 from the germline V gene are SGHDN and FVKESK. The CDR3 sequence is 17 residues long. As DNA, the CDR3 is TGTGCCAGCAGCCCGCTGGAAGGACAGGCCTTCAACACTGAAGCTTTCTTT. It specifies CASSPLEGQAFNTEAFF.

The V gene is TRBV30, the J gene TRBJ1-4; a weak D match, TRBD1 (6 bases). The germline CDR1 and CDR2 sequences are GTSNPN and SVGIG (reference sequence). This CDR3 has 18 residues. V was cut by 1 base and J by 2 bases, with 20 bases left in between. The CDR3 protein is CAWSDPTGRVDTNEKLFF. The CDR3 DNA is TGTGCCTGGAGTGACCCCACAGGGAGAGTTGACACTAATGAAAAACTGTTTTTT.

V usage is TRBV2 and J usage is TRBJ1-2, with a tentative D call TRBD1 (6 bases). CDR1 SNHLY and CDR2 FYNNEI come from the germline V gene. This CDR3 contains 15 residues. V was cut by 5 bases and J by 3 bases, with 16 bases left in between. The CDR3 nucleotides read TGTGCCAGCAGTATTAACAGGGAGATCGACTATGGCTACACCTTC. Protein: CASSINREIDYGYTF.

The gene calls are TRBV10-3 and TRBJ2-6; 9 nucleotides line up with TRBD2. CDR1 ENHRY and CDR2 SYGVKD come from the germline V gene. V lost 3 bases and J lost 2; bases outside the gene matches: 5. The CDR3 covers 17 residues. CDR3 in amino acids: CAISDLAGGPGANVLTF. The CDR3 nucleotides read TGTGCCATCAGTGACTTGGCGGGAGGGCCTGGGGCCAACGTCCTGACTTTC.

The CDR3 here is CSVDGNRVTGELFF. CDR3 coding DNA: TGCAGCGTTGATGGAAACAGGGTCACCGGGGAGCTGTTTTTT. This rearrangement joins TRBV29-1 to TRBJ2-2; possibly TRBD1 for D (6 bases). This CDR3 comprises 14 residues. Germline V gene data show CDR1 as SQVTM and CDR2 as ANQGSEA. V lost 3 bases and J lost 4, with 12 bases in between.